These 3 T cell receptor beta chains share one sample of origin, sequenced in a study of cytomegalovirus exposure and HLA in healthy donors. PCR primers comprised 60 Vbeta and 13 Jbeta primers. Sequenced by immunoSEQ multiplex PCR; TCRdb stores in-frame clones only, minus some. This sample's table reports about 79,000 clones. The sample was PBMCs. These receptors all come from a man aged 25-45 years in good health and CMV-seronegative.

The chain joins TRBV4-3 to TRBJ2-1; 10 bases match TRBD2. Losses at the gene ends were 1 base for V and 7 bases for J; bases not matched to a gene: 16. From germline, CDR1 is LGHNA and CDR2 YSLEER. The length of the CDR3 is 19 residues. This chain's CDR3 is CASSQARGLAGATRNEQFF. CDR3 DNA sequence: TGCGCCAGCAGCCAAGCCCGAGGCCTAGCGGGAGCGACTAGGAATGAGCAGTTCTTC.

DNA for the CDR3: TGTGCCAGTACCACAAGGGGACTAGCGGGGAGGGATGAGCAGTTCTTC. Its translation is CASTTRGLAGRDEQFF. The chain has TRBV19 and TRBJ2-1, with 13 bases fitting TRBD2. The CDR3 runs to 16 residues. The V and J ends lost 7 bases and 8 bases, in that order; junction bases with no gene match: 11. Germline loops: CDR1 LNHDA, CDR2 SQIVND (reference sequence).

This chain connects TRBV11-3 to TRBJ1-2, with 9 positions matching TRBD1. This CDR3 comprises 15 residues. The V and J ends lost 5 bases and 1 base, in that order; junction bases with no gene match: 5. Germline-derived CDR1 and CDR2 are SGHNT and YENEEA. In DNA, the CDR3 is TGTGCCAGCAGCAATCCGGGACAGGGTAACTATGGCTACACCTTC. Translating it yields CASSNPGQGNYGYTF.